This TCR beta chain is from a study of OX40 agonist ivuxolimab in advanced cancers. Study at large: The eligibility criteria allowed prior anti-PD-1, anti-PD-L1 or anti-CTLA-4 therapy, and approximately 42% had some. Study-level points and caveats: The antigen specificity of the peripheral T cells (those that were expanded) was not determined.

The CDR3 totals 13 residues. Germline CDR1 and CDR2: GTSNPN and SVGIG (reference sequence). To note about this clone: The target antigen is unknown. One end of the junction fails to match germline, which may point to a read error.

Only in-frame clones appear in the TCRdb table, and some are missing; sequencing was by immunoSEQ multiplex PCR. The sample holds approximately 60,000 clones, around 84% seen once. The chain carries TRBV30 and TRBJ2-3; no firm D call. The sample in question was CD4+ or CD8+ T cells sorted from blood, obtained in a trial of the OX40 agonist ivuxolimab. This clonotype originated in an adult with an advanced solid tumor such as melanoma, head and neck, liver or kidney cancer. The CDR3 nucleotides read TGTGCCTGGAGGGCAGGACCTACAGATATGCAGTATTTT. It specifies CAWRAGPTDMQYF.